The clone carrying this TCR beta chain was counted many times. Its antigen is unidentified. V lost 2 bases and J 8 bases, leaving 12 bases between the germline ends. CDR1 and CDR2 from the germline V gene are SGHDT and YYEEEE. This CDR3 comprises 13 residues. This record belongs to a study of prognosis after radiotherapy for stage I lung cancer. Study as a whole: The study enrolled patients with stage I non-small cell lung cancer between April 2018 and January 2019. Study-level results: Following stereotactic body radiation therapy, patients who went on to develop distant metastases had lower Shannon entropy. A determination of whether the expanded TCR clones were tumor-specific was not made. Differences in TRBV and TRBJ gene usage were reportedly observed between patients with and without metastases.

Two rounds of multiplex PCR amplified TCR beta CDR3 from genomic DNA. Round-one PCR had primers specific to each TRBV and TRBJ gene. In TCRdb, the multiplex PCR reads were re-called with MiXCR into one record per CDR3 protein. The table has 20,000 or so distinct CDR3 sequences, about a quarter seen once. This TCR was sampled from a donor over 45 with non-small cell lung cancer. The genes are TRBV5-6 and TRBJ2-3; D remains unclear. The sequences come from PBMCs, collected before or after stereotactic body radiation therapy (not recorded which). CDR3 sequence: CASSFSPTGTQYF. In DNA form, the CDR3 reads TGTGCCAGCAGCTTTAGTCCTACGGGTACGCAGTATTTT.